This entry concerns a single T cell receptor beta chain. Deletions cut 2 bases from V and 5 bases from J, with 10 bases between. From germline, CDR1 is GTSNPN and CDR2 SVGIG (reference sequence). This CDR3 has 13 residues. This record comes from a study of control samples from healthy donors and cancer patients. Clones were read by immunoSEQ multiplex PCR, and TCRdb kept only the in-frame ones, dropping some. In the table there are around 120,000 clones, about 95% of which are singletons. This TCR was sampled from a man under 40 in good health. Sequences were obtained from blood. The chain links TRBV30 to TRBJ2-1; D unresolved. The CDR3 DNA reads TGTGCCTGGAGTCCCCTGTCCAACAATGAGCAGTTCTTC. It encodes CAWSPLSNNEQFF.